The rows below give T cell receptor beta chains drawn from one sample of a study of CD8 T cells in ankylosing spondylitis. TCRdb re-called the 5' RACE reads through MiXCR, storing one row per CDR3 protein. The sample has 200,000 to 300,000 distinct CDR3 sequences, 8% to 11% seen once. Material: blood, either unsorted or a sorted T cell fraction (not recorded which). Receptors originate from a male donor with ankylosing spondylitis or in good health (not recorded which). CDR3s include the opening cysteine and the closing phenylalanine or tryptophan. D genes are given only for firm matches. Rows may omit the clone size; those that give it use once, few, many or a size class.

size: many; D: NA; J: TRBJ2-2; V: TRBV24-1; DNA: TGTGCCACGCAGGGAGAAGTGGGCACCGGGGAGCTGTTTTTT; CDR3: CATQGEVGTGELFF
size: NA; D: NA; J: TRBJ2-1; V: TRBV6-2/TRBV6-3; DNA: TGTGCCAGCAGTCTAACTCTAGCAATCAATGAGCAGTTCTTC; CDR3: CASSLTLAINEQFF
size: many; D: NA; J: TRBJ1-2; V: TRBV5-1; DNA: TGCGCCAGCAGCACGGACGTTGCCTATGGCTACACCTTC; CDR3: CASSTDVAYGYTF
size: many; D: NA; J: TRBJ2-7; V: TRBV5-1; DNA: TGCGCCAGCAGCTCCTCCGGGGGCTACGAGCAGTACTTC; CDR3: CASSSSGGYEQYF
size: once; D: NA; J: TRBJ2-7; V: TRBV4-1; DNA: TGCGCCAGCAGCCAAGATCGGGCGGCCTTGTACGAGCAGTACTTC; CDR3: CASSQDRAALYEQYF
size: many; D: NA; J: TRBJ1-5; V: TRBV20-1; DNA: TGCAGTGCTTCCCCCTCCCCAGGTTCGGCCCAGCATTTT; CDR3: CSASPSPGSAQHF
size: many; D: TRBD2; J: TRBJ2-7; V: TRBV3-1; DNA: TGTGCCAGCAGCCTAGGGACTACCCTCGGCGAGCAGTACTTC; CDR3: CASSLGTTLGEQYF
size: many; D: TRBD1; J: TRBJ2-2; V: TRBV12-3/TRBV12-4; DNA: TGTGCCAGCAGTTTGAGGGGGCCCGGGGAGCTGTTTTTT; CDR3: CASSLRGPGELFF
size: many; D: NA; J: TRBJ2-3; V: TRBV5-6; DNA: TGTGCCAGCAGCTGGGATAAACCATCCACAGATACGCAGTATTTT; CDR3: CASSWDKPSTDTQYF
size: many; D: TRBD2; J: TRBJ2-1; V: TRBV20-1; DNA: TGCAGTGCCTGCCTAAGCGGGAGGGTATACAATGAGCAGTTCTTC; CDR3: CSACLSGRVYNEQFF
size: many; D: TRBD2; J: TRBJ2-7; V: TRBV3-1; DNA: TGTGCCAGCAGCCAAGAAGTGGCCGCACCGCGGGGGTTCGAGCAGTACTTC; CDR3: CASSQEVAAPRGFEQYF
size: many; D: NA; J: TRBJ2-7; V: TRBV5-5; DNA: TGTGCCAGCAGCCCTGTCAGCGGTACCTACGAGCAGTACTTC; CDR3: CASSPVSGTYEQYF
size: many; D: TRBD2; J: TRBJ2-3; V: TRBV12-3/TRBV12-4; DNA: TGTGCCAGCAGTCTCGAGCGGGGGGTGAGCACAGATACGCAGTATTTT; CDR3: CASSLERGVSTDTQYF
size: many; D: TRBD2; J: TRBJ2-7; V: TRBV9; DNA: TGTGCCAGCAGCGTCGGGTGGACTCCTAGCGGATCCTACGAGCAGTACTTC; CDR3: CASSVGWTPSGSYEQYF
size: many; D: NA; J: TRBJ2-5; V: TRBV5-1; DNA: TGCGCCAGCAGCGAAAGGGGTCGGGAGACCCAGTACTTC; CDR3: CASSERGRETQYF
size: many; D: NA; J: TRBJ2-1; V: TRBV7-9; DNA: TGTGCCAGCATACAGGGGAGGGTTCTAAGGAATGAGCAGTTCTTC; CDR3: CASIQGRVLRNEQFF
size: many; D: TRBD2; J: TRBJ2-3; V: TRBV11-1; DNA: TGTGCCAGCAGCTCACGCATAGCGGGGGGCACACATACGCAGTATTTT; CDR3: CASSSRIAGGTHTQYF
size: NA; D: NA; J: TRBJ2-2; V: TRBV29-1; DNA: TGCAGCGTTGAAGGCGGTCTAGCGCATGCGAACACCGGGGAGCTGTTTTTT; CDR3: CSVEGGLAHANTGELFF
size: many; D: NA; J: TRBJ2-2; V: TRBV20-1; DNA: TGCAGTGCTGGTGCGGTCGGGGAGCTGTTTTTT; CDR3: CSAGAVGELFF
size: few; D: NA; J: TRBJ2-2; V: TRBV11-1; DNA: TGTGCCAGCAGCTTAGCAGGCCAACACCCGGTGGACACCGGGGAGCTGTTTTTT; CDR3: CASSLAGQHPVDTGELFF
size: few; D: NA; J: TRBJ2-1; V: TRBV7-2; DNA: TGTGCCAGCAGCTTAGCGCGGGCCTCAGGCTATGAGCAGTTCTTC; CDR3: CASSLARASGYEQFF
size: once; D: NA; J: TRBJ1-1; V: TRBV30; DNA: TGTGCCTGGAGCCTAACCCAGAACACTGAAGCTTTCTTT; CDR3: CAWSLTQNTEAFF
size: few; D: TRBD2; J: TRBJ2-2; V: TRBV7-2; DNA: TGTGCCAGCAGCTTAGCGGCGGGAGGAAACACCGGGGAGCTGTTTTTT; CDR3: CASSLAAGGNTGELFF
size: many; D: NA; J: TRBJ2-2; V: TRBV29-1; DNA: TGCAGCGTTGGGGTCAGGAACACCGGGGAGCTGTTTTTT; CDR3: CSVGVRNTGELFF
size: NA; D: NA; J: TRBJ2-5; V: TRBV20-1; DNA: TGCAGTGCTAGGGCGGGGCTGGGGGAGACCCAGTACTTC; CDR3: CSARAGLGETQYF
size: few; D: TRBD2; J: TRBJ2-1; V: TRBV6-4; DNA: TGTGCCAGCAGTGACCAGCGGGAGGGCCGCCAGTTCTTC; CDR3: CASSDQREGRQFF
size: many; D: NA; J: TRBJ1-2; V: TRBV5-1; DNA: TGCGCCAGCAGCCTTACACCGGGGGCCGTTAACTATGGCTACACCTTC; CDR3: CASSLTPGAVNYGYTF
size: many; D: TRBD2; J: TRBJ2-3; V: TRBV30; DNA: TGTGCCTGGAGTGTATCCGGGACTAGCGGGAGGTCAGATACGCAGTATTTT; CDR3: CAWSVSGTSGRSDTQYF
size: many; D: NA; J: TRBJ2-3; V: TRBV28; DNA: TGTGCCAGCAGTTGGACCACAGATACGCAGTATTTT; CDR3: CASSWTTDTQYF
size: few; D: NA; J: TRBJ1-3; V: TRBV30; DNA: TGTGCCTGGAGTGGCGATCCTGGAAACACCATATATTTT; CDR3: CAWSGDPGNTIYF
size: many; D: TRBD1; J: TRBJ1-2; V: TRBV14; DNA: TGTGCCAGCAGCCAGGGTTTTGGACAGGGATATGGCTACACCTTC; CDR3: CASSQGFGQGYGYTF
size: many; D: NA; J: TRBJ2-3; V: TRBV7-2; DNA: TGTGCCAGCAGGAGCCCGTTGACAGATACGCAGTATTTT; CDR3: CASRSPLTDTQYF
size: many; D: TRBD1; J: TRBJ1-1; V: TRBV3-1; DNA: TGTGCCAGCAGCCAATGGACAGGGGAGACTGAAGCTTTCTTT; CDR3: CASSQWTGETEAFF
size: few; D: NA; J: TRBJ2-1; V: TRBV5-4; DNA: TGTGCCAGCAGCTTCAAAGGGTCCTCCACCTACAATGAGCAGTTCTTC; CDR3: CASSFKGSSTYNEQFF
size: many; D: TRBD2; J: TRBJ2-1; V: TRBV20-1; DNA: TGCAGTGCGCCGACTAGCGAGCCCTACTACAATGAGCAGTTCTTC; CDR3: CSAPTSEPYYNEQFF
size: many; D: TRBD2; J: TRBJ2-1; V: TRBV3-1; DNA: TGTGCCAGCAGCCAAGATCCGGCGGGAGTCGATGAGCAGTTCTTC; CDR3: CASSQDPAGVDEQFF
size: few; D: NA; J: TRBJ2-6; V: TRBV20-1; DNA: TGCAGTGCCCCCAGGACGGAAACCTCCAGCTCTGGGGCCAACGTCCTGACTTTC; CDR3: CSAPRTETSSSGANVLTF
size: NA; D: TRBD2; J: TRBJ2-7; V: TRBV11-2; DNA: TGTGCCAGCAGCTTAGAAGGACTAGCGGGAGACGAGCAGTACTTC; CDR3: CASSLEGLAGDEQYF
size: many; D: NA; J: TRBJ1-1; V: TRBV30; DNA: TGTGCCTGGAGTGTACGTTGGGGGGCCGAAGAAGGCACTGAAGCTTTCTTT; CDR3: CAWSVRWGAEEGTEAFF
size: few; D: NA; J: TRBJ2-7; V: TRBV12-3/TRBV12-4; DNA: TGTGCCAGCAGTTTAGGTACTACCTCCTCCTACGAGCAGTACTTC; CDR3: CASSLGTTSSYEQYF